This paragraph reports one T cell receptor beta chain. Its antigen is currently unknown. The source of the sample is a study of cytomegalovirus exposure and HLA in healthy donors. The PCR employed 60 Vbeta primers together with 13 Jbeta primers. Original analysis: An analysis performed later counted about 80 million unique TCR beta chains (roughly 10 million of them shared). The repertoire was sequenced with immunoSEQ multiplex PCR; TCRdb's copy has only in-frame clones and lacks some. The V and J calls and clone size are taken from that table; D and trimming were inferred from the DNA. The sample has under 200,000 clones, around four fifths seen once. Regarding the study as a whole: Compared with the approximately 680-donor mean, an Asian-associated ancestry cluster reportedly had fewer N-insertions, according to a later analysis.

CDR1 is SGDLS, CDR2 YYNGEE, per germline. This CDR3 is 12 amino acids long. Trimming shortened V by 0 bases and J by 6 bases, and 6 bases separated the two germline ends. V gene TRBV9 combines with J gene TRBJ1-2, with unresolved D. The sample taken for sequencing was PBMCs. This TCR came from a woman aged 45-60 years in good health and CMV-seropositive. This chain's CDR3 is CASSVGQDGYTF. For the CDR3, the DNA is TGTGCCAGCAGCGTAGGTCAGGATGGCTACACCTTC.